This entry lists 29 T cell receptor beta chains sequenced from one sample in a study of T cells expressing NK-cell markers. After re-calling the 5' RACE reads, TCRdb lists one entry per CDR3 protein, DNA absent. The sample includes hundreds of thousands of distinct CDR3 sequences. The sample consisted of blood T cells: a sorted CD56 or NKG2C T cell subset, CD4+ or CD8+ T cells, or bulk PBMC T cells (not recorded which). The receptors stem from a woman aged 18 to 69 in good health.

The V call is TRBV20-1, the J call TRBJ2-4; TCRdb reports TRBD1, a call that lacks DNA to check it against. The germline CDR1 and CDR2 sequences are DFQATT and SNEGSKA (reference sequence). This CDR3 spans 15 amino acids. The CDR3 reads CSARDSGQAKNIQYF.

This rearrangement joins TRBV3-1 to TRBJ1-3. Germline lookup yields CDR1 LGHDT and CDR2 YNNKEL (reference sequence). CDR3 length equals 15 residues. CDR3 amino acids: CASSPEEYAGNTIYF.

J is TRBJ2-1 and V is TRBV3-1; TCRdb returns TRBD2, unconfirmable since there is no DNA. The germline gives CDR1 LGHDT, CDR2 YNNKEL (reference sequence). The length of the CDR3 is 14 residues. This CDR3 is CASTGLAGHNEQFF.

The chain combines TRBV7-2 with TRBJ2-3; there is no DNA to check the TCRdb D call of TRBD1. The V gene's germline CDR1 is SGHTA and CDR2 FQGNSA. This CDR3 contains 16 residues. This CDR3 is CASSSPAGGIVDTQYF.

The CDR3 sequence is CASSYYHLMGETQYF. V gene TRBV6-5 combines with J gene TRBJ2-5. Germline lookup yields CDR1 MNHEY and CDR2 SVGAGI. The CDR3 is 15 residues long.

The CDR3 region is CASSLDGSGHRKALF. The V call is TRBV11-2, the J call TRBJ1-1. The germline V gene encodes CDR1 SGHAT and CDR2 FQNNGV. This CDR3 has 15 amino acids.

V and J are TRBV7-2 and TRBJ2-5; lacking DNA, the TRBD1 call made by TCRdb goes unchecked. There are 13 residues in the CDR3. CDR1 and CDR2 from the germline V gene are SGHTA and FQGNSA. CDR3: CASSDGQVETQYF. Supplemented by reference TRBV7-2 and TRBJ2-5, the full variable domain reads GAGVSQSPSNKVTEKGKDVELRCDPISGHTALYWYRQSLGQGLEFLIYFQGNSAPDKSGLPSDRFSAERTGGSVSTLTIQRTQQEDSAVYLCASSDGQVETQYFGPGTRLLVL.

The chain is built from TRBV4-3 and TRBJ2-7; TCRdb selects TRBD1, and the lack of DNA leaves this call unchecked. In germline, CDR1 is LGHNA, CDR2 YSLEER. This CDR3 is built from 16 residues. The CDR3 sequence is CASSQKTGTGPYEQYF.

The rearrangement links TRBV11-1 to TRBJ2-5; TCRdb reports TRBD1, a call that lacks DNA to check it against. Germline V lookup: CDR1 SGHAT, CDR2 FQDESV (reference sequence). CDR3 length: 16 amino acids. The CDR3: CASSVGAYQYQETQYF.

The chain employs TRBV7-2 and TRBJ1-2. Germline V lookup: CDR1 SGHTA, CDR2 FQGNSA. The CDR3 has 14 amino acids. The CDR3 reads CASSFEYGNYGYTF. The entire variable domain, with the rest obtained from reference TRBV7-2 and TRBJ1-2, is as follows: GAGVSQSPSNKVTEKGKDVELRCDPISGHTALYWYRQSLGQGLEFLIYFQGNSAPDKSGLPSDRFSAERTGGSVSTLTIQRTQQEDSAVYLCASSFEYGNYGYTFGSGTRLTVV.

The rearrangement joins TRBV9 to TRBJ1-2; TCRdb calls TRBD1, which cannot be checked without DNA. CDR3 length equals 15 residues. Germline V gene data show CDR1 as SGDLS and CDR2 as YYNGEE. This chain's CDR3 is CASSPRDTRPDGYTF.

The rearrangement links TRBV6-2 or TRBV6-3 to TRBJ2-7; the D gene TCRdb calls, TRBD2, cannot be checked with no DNA. The CDR3 loop spans 15 amino acids. The V gene's germline CDR1 is MNHEY and CDR2 SVGEGT. The CDR3 loop reads CASTSGTSTNYEQYF.

The chain's CDR3 is CASSLAGSPLHF. This chain joins TRBV7-8 and TRBJ1-6. The CDR3 runs to 12 residues. The germline V gene encodes CDR1 SGHVS and CDR2 FQNEAQ.

This chain connects TRBV5-1 to TRBJ1-4. Germline assignment: CDR1 SGHRS and CDR2 YFSETQ. The CDR3 sequence is 16 residues long. The CDR3: CASRTSGGGTNEKLFF.

This chain connects TRBV20-1 to TRBJ1-2. CDR1 is DFQATT and CDR2 is SNEGSKA in the germline V gene (reference sequence). The CDR3 is 11 residues long. This chain's CDR3 is CSARTFYGYTF.

V is TRBV18 and J is TRBJ2-1; the D call from TCRdb, TRBD1, cannot be confirmed without DNA. Germline V gene sequence: CDR1 KGHSH, CDR2 LQKENI. CDR3 length equals 11 residues. The CDR3 sequence: CASSREGEQFF.

The chain uses TRBV12-3 or TRBV12-4 and TRBJ2-5; the D call from TCRdb, TRBD1, cannot be confirmed without DNA. The CDR3 extends over 13 amino acids. The CDR3 sequence: CASSLGQMGAQYF.

The chain combines TRBV12-3 or TRBV12-4 with TRBJ1-2; TCRdb designates TRBD1, a call that cannot be tested without DNA. The CDR3 totals 14 residues. The CDR3 loop is CASSLAGQGDGYTF.

Here the CDR3 reads CASGPGTDLHEQYF. The V and J genes are TRBV3-1 and TRBJ2-7; the TRBD1 assignment by TCRdb is unverifiable without DNA. The germline CDR1 and CDR2 sequences are LGHDT and YNNKEL (reference sequence). The CDR3 covers 14 residues.

This chain uses TRBV10-3 with TRBJ2-1; as DNA is missing, the TRBD1 call by TCRdb cannot be tested. Germline V gives CDR1 ENHRY, CDR2 SYGVKD. CDR3 length: 15 amino acids. The CDR3 here is CAISDGQGNGLEQFF.

The chain couples TRBV7-2 to TRBJ1-2; the TCRdb call, TRBD1, lacks DNA for checking. The CDR3 has 15 amino acids. Germline CDR1 is SGHTA and CDR2 is FQGNSA. The CDR3: CASSYDRGQGYGYTF.

This chain connects TRBV6-2 or TRBV6-3 to TRBJ2-7; the TCRdb call, TRBD2, lacks DNA for checking. There are 15 residues in the CDR3. Germline loops: CDR1 MNHEY, CDR2 SVGEGT. CDR3 loop: CASRGRLAGAEEQYF.

V is TRBV24-1 and J is TRBJ2-7; the D gene TCRdb calls, TRBD2, cannot be checked with no DNA. CDR1 is KGHDR, CDR2 SFDVKD, per germline. This CDR3 is 13 amino acids long. CDR3 amino acids: CATSDPSVHEQYF.

The V gene is TRBV18, the J gene TRBJ1-5; the D call of TRBD1 rests on TCRdb alone, since no DNA is present to check it. Germline CDR1 KGHSH, CDR2 LQKENI. The CDR3 is made up of 18 amino acids. The CDR3 here is CASSLGTGRSYSNQPQHF. The variable domain in full, with the rest retrieved from reference TRBV18 and TRBJ1-5, is NAGVMQNPRHLVRRRGQEARLRCSPMKGHSHVYWYRQLPEEGLKFMVYLQKENIIDESGMPKERFSAEFPKEGPSILRIQQVVRGDSAAYFCASSLGTGRSYSNQPQHFGDGTRLSIL.

The rearrangement links TRBV18 to TRBJ2-7; TCRdb outputs TRBD1, but without DNA this stays unchecked. From germline, CDR1 is KGHSH and CDR2 LQKENI. CDR3 size: 15 residues. The CDR3 region is CASSLTGPLPYEQYF.

The chain couples TRBV28 to TRBJ2-6; TCRdb returns TRBD2, unconfirmable since there is no DNA. The length of the CDR3 is 16 residues. Germline V gene lookup returns CDR1 MDHEN and CDR2 SYDVKM. This CDR3 is CASTGRGVTGANVLTF.

The gene calls are TRBV5-6 and TRBJ1-2; TCRdb's D gene call, TRBD1, goes unchecked for lack of DNA. Germline-derived CDR1 and CDR2 are SGHDT and YYEEEE. The CDR3 spans 16 residues. The CDR3 spells CASSPLGQGTNYGYTF.

This chain links TRBV2 with TRBJ2-1; TCRdb names TRBD1, which stays unverified in the absence of DNA. CDR3 size: 19 residues. From germline, CDR1 is SNHLY and CDR2 FYNNEI. CDR3 residues: CASSLAPYAGTQAYNEQFF.

V gene TRBV20-1 combines with J gene TRBJ1-1. Germline V gene data show CDR1 as DFQATT and CDR2 as SNEGSKA (reference sequence). CDR3 length: 14 amino acids. The CDR3 here is CSAIKGEGTAEAFF.